The 10 T cell receptor beta chains below come from one sample, sequenced in a study of blood T cell repertoires in COVID-19. Measured with immunoSEQ multiplex PCR; TCRdb has only the in-frame clones, and not every one. Of about 170,000 clones listed, roughly 85% were seen once; the top ten hold 3.5% to 5%. The specimen sequenced was PBMCs or T cells enriched from blood (not recorded which). These TCRs come from a woman in her 50s who had recovered from COVID-19.

This chain joins TRBV14 and TRBJ2-1; D might be TRBD1 (5 bases). V was cut by 0 bases and J by 15 bases, with 18 bases left in between. CDR1 and CDR2 (germline): SGHDN, FVKESK. The CDR3 spans 14 residues. This chain's CDR3 is CASSQDRTGRAVFF. DNA of the CDR3: TGTGCCAGCAGCCAAGATCGAACAGGCAGGGCGGTGTTCTTC.

This clone was observed a single time. This chain links TRBV9 with TRBJ2-1; 7 positions match TRBD2. CDR1 is SGDLS and CDR2 is YYNGEE in the germline V gene. Trimming took 3 bases from V and 13 from J; bases not matched to a gene: 4. The CDR3 length is 11 residues. For the CDR3, the DNA is TGTGCCAGCAGCGACCGGGACTACCAGTTCTTC. It yields the protein CASSDRDYQFF.

The CDR3, as DNA: TGTGCCAGCAGATCAACAGGGCACACTGAAGCTTTCTTT. Its translation: CASRSTGHTEAFF. The chain uses TRBV6-5 and TRBJ1-1; the D gene is possibly TRBD1 (6 bases). The CDR3 runs 13 residues. Trimming took off 6 bases at V and 3 bases at J, with 11 bases between the two ends. CDR1 and CDR2 (germline): MNHEY, SVGAGI.

The V and J genes are TRBV9 and TRBJ2-1; 9 nucleotides match TRBD1. After removal of 0 bases from V and 6 bases from J, the junction contained 7 bases not matched to a gene. Looked up from germline, CDR1 is SGDLS and CDR2 is YYNGEE. This CDR3 spans 16 amino acids. Here the CDR3 DNA reads TGTGCCAGCAGCGTAGGTGGACAGGGGACTTCCAATGAGCAGTTCTTC. Its translation is CASSVGGQGTSNEQFF.

The genes are TRBV19 and TRBJ2-5; 7 bases align to TRBD2. After removal of 6 bases from V and 1 base from J, the junction contained 2 bases not matched to a gene. Germline CDR1 reads LNHDA; CDR2 reads SQIVND (reference sequence). The CDR3 spans 13 residues. This CDR3 is CASRTSSQETQYF. The CDR3 nucleotides are TGTGCCAGTAGGACTAGCAGCCAAGAGACCCAGTACTTC.

This chain joins TRBV5-1 and TRBJ1-1, with 7 bases lining up with TRBD1. Trimming took 2 bases from V and 1 from J; bases not matched to a gene: 5. The length of the CDR3 is 15 residues. CDR1 is SGHRS, CDR2 YFSETQ, per germline. CDR3 nucleotides: TGCGCCAGCAGCTTAACAGGGGACAGGAACACTGAAGCTTTCTTT. Protein sequence: CASSLTGDRNTEAFF.

This clone is a singleton in its sample. The J gene is TRBJ1-1, the V gene TRBV5-1; D is unresolved. Germline CDR1 reads SGHRS; CDR2 reads YFSETQ. The CDR3 sequence is 15 residues long. Trimming pared 1 base from V and 0 bases from J, leaving 10 bases between. CDR3 DNA: TGCGCCAGCAGCTTGCTCGTAGACATGAACACTGAAGCTTTCTTT. As protein: CASSLLVDMNTEAFF.

The gene calls are TRBV27 and TRBJ2-1; 8 bases fit TRBD2. With 5 bases clipped from V and 12 bases from J, the junction kept 18 bases outside the gene matches. The CDR3 consists of 16 residues. Per germline, CDR1 MNHEY and CDR2 SMNVEV (reference sequence). The CDR3 bases are TGTGCCAGCAGTCCTGACGGGGGGGCCCTCGGGGTAAGGCAGTTCTTC. Translated: CASSPDGGALGVRQFF.

The V call is TRBV11-2, the J call TRBJ1-1; a possible D gene is TRBD1 (5 bases). V lost 1 base to trimming and J lost 1 base, with 19 bases between them. Germline loops: CDR1 SGHAT, CDR2 FQNNGV. The CDR3 consists of 18 residues. DNA of the CDR3: TGTGCCAGCAGCTTAGTTGGGGACCGGGAGACGCCGAACACTGAAGCTTTCTTT. Translating it yields CASSLVGDRETPNTEAFF.

This chain connects TRBV18 to TRBJ2-7; tentatively, D is TRBD1 (6 bases). Germline V gene lookup returns CDR1 KGHSH and CDR2 LQKENI. The CDR3 is 13 amino acids. Trimming took off 2 bases at V and 5 bases at J, with 10 bases between the two ends. The DNA for the CDR3 is TGTGCCAGCTCACCAATAGGGGGTAACGAGCAGTACGTC. Its protein is CASSPIGGNEQYV.